These 9 T cell receptor beta chains were sequenced from one sample in a study of CD8+CD57+ T cells in acquired aplastic anemia. Sequencing was done on patients that had shown CD8+CD57+ cell expansion by flow cytometry. Genomic DNA, the template, was used for profiling of the TCR beta VDJ and CDR3. MiXCR, run by TCRdb on the reads, gives a single entry per CDR3 protein. The repertoire includes tens of thousands of distinct CDR3 sequences, 70% of them detected once, and more than 80% sits in the top ten. Material for sequencing was sorted CD4+, CD8+, or CD8+CD57+ T cells (not recorded which) from PBMCs. The source is a human donor with aplastic anemia.

The chain links TRBV19 to TRBJ2-3; D unresolved. The germline gives CDR1 LNHDA, CDR2 SQIVND (reference sequence). The CDR3 totals 13 residues. Trimming pared 7 bases from V and 3 bases from J, leaving 11 bases between. The chain's CDR3 is CASKVEGTDTQYF. CDR3 in DNA: TGTGCCAGTAAGGTAGAAGGGACAGATACGCAGTATTTT.

The rearrangement links TRBV5-4 to TRBJ2-1, with 9 nucleotides matching TRBD2. CDR1 and CDR2 (germline): SGHNT, YYREEE (reference sequence). V trimming: 3 bases; J trimming: 4 bases; junction bases outside the gene matches: 5. The length of the CDR3 is 15 residues. As DNA, the CDR3 is TGTGCCAGCAGCTCCGTGACTAGCGGATACAATGAGCAGTTCTTC. It is translated as CASSSVTSGYNEQFF.

V is TRBV7-2 and J is TRBJ2-5; D assignment may be TRBD1 or TRBD2 (5 bases each). CDR3 length: 15 residues. V was clipped by 5 bases and J by 3 bases, with 16 bases between them. Per the germline V gene, CDR1 is SGHTA and CDR2 is FQGNSA. The DNA for the CDR3 is TGTGCCAGCAGCCCGGGACCCCCGCGGGAAGAGACCCAGTACTTC. Its translation: CASSPGPPREETQYF.

The rearrangement uses TRBV9 and TRBJ1-1; D unclear. Trimming pared 3 bases from V and 3 bases from J, leaving 6 bases between. The CDR3 spans 12 residues. Germline CDR1 SGDLS, CDR2 YYNGEE. The CDR3 region is CASSGRDTEAFF. CDR3 sequence (DNA): TGTGCCAGCAGCGGGCGGGACACTGAAGCTTTCTTT.

This clonotype was counted a few times. CDR3 amino acids: CASSLPETQYF. CDR3 sequence (DNA): TGTGCCAGCAGCTTGCCTGAGACCCAGTACTTC. The genes are TRBV7-2 and TRBJ2-5, with D unclear. The CDR3 loop spans 11 amino acids. V lost 3 bases and J lost 5, with 4 bases in between. Per germline, CDR1 SGHTA and CDR2 FQGNSA.

The chain combines TRBV3-1 with TRBJ2-1; TRBD2 is a possible D gene (6 bases). The V gene's germline CDR1 is LGHDT and CDR2 YNNKEL (reference sequence). Trimming removed 3 bases from V and 8 bases from J, with 11 bases in between. This CDR3 is built from 13 residues. The CDR3, as DNA: TGTGCCAGCAGCCAGCGGGGAAACTATGAGCAGTTCTTC. Translation: CASSQRGNYEQFF.

This chain connects TRBV14 to TRBJ2-1; D remains ambiguous. Trimming stripped 0 bases from V and 8 bases from J, with 8 bases between. The CDR3 spans 13 residues. Germline V gene data show CDR1 as SGHDN and CDR2 as FVKESK. CDR3 in amino acids: CASSQDLHHEQFF. The CDR3 region has the DNA TGTGCCAGCAGCCAAGATCTACACCATGAGCAGTTCTTC.

J is TRBJ2-3 and V is TRBV2; D unclear. The CDR3 loop spans 10 amino acids. Germline CDR1 SNHLY, CDR2 FYNNEI. Trimming stripped 8 bases from V and 4 bases from J, with 4 bases between. The chain's CDR3 is CASSADTQYF. CDR3 DNA: TGTGCCAGCTCCGCAGATACGCAGTATTTT.

This clonotype was recorded once. The J gene is TRBJ1-1, the V gene TRBV7-9; D unresolved. The CDR3 contains 14 residues. Germline V lookup: CDR1 SEHNR, CDR2 FQNEAQ (reference sequence). V was trimmed by 2 bases and J by 1 base, leaving 8 bases between them. The CDR3 spells CASSLPAPNTEAFF. The CDR3 nucleotides read TGTGCCAGCAGCTTACCAGCCCCGAACACTGAAGCTTTCTTT.